One and the same sample provided the 9 T cell receptor beta chains below, sequenced in a study of cytomegalovirus exposure and HLA in healthy donors. Clones were read by immunoSEQ multiplex PCR, and TCRdb kept only the in-frame ones, dropping some. The repertoire consists of some 140,000 clones, with about 83% occurring once and the leading ten covering about 1.5%. The sequencing input was PBMCs. The receptor source for this set is a young woman in good health and CMV-seronegative.

The sample holds one count of this clone. The chain joins TRBV11-2 to TRBJ1-3, with D tentatively TRBD1 (6 bases). In germline, CDR1 is SGHAT, CDR2 FQNNGV. The CDR3 covers 16 residues. Trimming pared 1 base from V and 1 base from J, leaving 11 bases between. CDR3 coding DNA: TGTGCCAGCAGCTTAGGTCTCCAGGGGTCTGGAAACACCATATATTTT. Protein product: CASSLGLQGSGNTIYF. Full variable domain (outside the CDR3, taken from reference TRBV11-2 and TRBJ1-3): EAGVAQSPRYKIIEKRQSVAFWCNPISGHATLYWYQQILGQGPKLLIQFQNNGVVDDSQLPKDRFSAERLKGVDSTLKIQPAKLEDSAVYLCASSLGLQGSGNTIYFGEGSWLTVV.

This chain uses TRBV7-9 with TRBJ2-5; the match to TRBD1 covers 7 bases. Germline V gives CDR1 SEHNR, CDR2 FQNEAQ (reference sequence). CDR3 length equals 15 residues. Losses at the gene ends were 2 bases for V and 5 bases for J; bases not matched to a gene: 8. CDR3 nucleotides: TGTGCCAGCAGCTTACTACAAGGGGGCTGGGAGACCCAGTACTTC. Protein sequence: CASSLLQGGWETQYF.

The chain couples TRBV5-6 to TRBJ2-1; no clear D gene. From germline, CDR1 is SGHDT and CDR2 YYEEEE. The CDR3 consists of 14 residues. V lost 0 bases and J 1 base, leaving 5 bases between the germline ends. The CDR3 DNA reads TGTGCCAGCAGCTTGGCACAGTCCTACAATGAGCAGTTCTTC. Its protein is CASSLAQSYNEQFF.

The rearrangement uses TRBV7-2 and TRBJ1-5, with D uncertain. The CDR3 loop spans 14 amino acids. V lost 2 bases to trimming and J lost 6 bases, with 11 bases between them. Germline V gives CDR1 SGHTA, CDR2 FQGNSA. This CDR3 is CASSLSWEGQPQHF. The DNA for the CDR3 is TGTGCCAGCAGCTTATCGTGGGAGGGTCAGCCCCAGCATTTT.

V usage is TRBV7-9 and J usage is TRBJ2-1; possibly TRBD2 for D (5 bases). Trimming removed 4 bases at V and 2 bases at J, with 15 bases between. Germline values: CDR1 SEHNR, CDR2 FQNEAQ (reference sequence). This CDR3 has 16 residues. The CDR3 spells CASSSDGSVAYNEQFF. In nucleotides, the CDR3 is TGTGCCAGCAGCTCGGACGGTAGCGTAGCCTACAATGAGCAGTTCTTC. Drawing the rest from reference TRBV7-9 and TRBJ2-1, the complete variable domain is DTGVSQNPRHKITKRGQNVTFRCDPISEHNRLYWYRQTLGQGPEFLTYFQNEAQLEKSRLLSDRFSAERPKGSFSTLEIQRTEQGDSAMYLCASSSDGSVAYNEQFFGPGTRLTVL.

The rearrangement uses TRBV2 and TRBJ2-1; possible D gene TRBD2, 7 bases. V was cut by 4 bases and J by 13 bases, with 14 bases left in between. The germline gives CDR1 SNHLY, CDR2 FYNNEI. The CDR3 consists of 12 residues. In DNA form, the CDR3 reads TGTGCCAGCAGTGCAACGGGGGGCGGTCAGTTCTTC. It encodes CASSATGGGQFF.

The V and J genes are TRBV5-1 and TRBJ2-5, with no clear D. Germline V gene data show CDR1 as SGHRS and CDR2 as YFSETQ. V was pared by 0 bases and J by 3 bases, with 9 bases between. This CDR3 region has 14 residues. The CDR3, as DNA: TGCGCCAGCAGCTTGGTAGGAACAGAAGAGACCCAGTACTTC. It specifies CASSLVGTEETQYF.

The V and J genes are TRBV19 and TRBJ2-5; D is perhaps TRBD1 (5 bases). Per germline, CDR1 LNHDA and CDR2 SQIVND (reference sequence). V was pared by 5 bases and J by 4 bases, with 14 bases between. CDR3 length: 14 amino acids. Written as DNA, the CDR3 is TGTGCCAGTAGTCCACTCGACAGACCAGAGACCCAGTACTTC. Amino acids: CASSPLDRPETQYF.

The J gene is TRBJ2-7, the V gene TRBV28; the match to TRBD1 covers 8 bases. Germline CDR1 MDHEN, CDR2 SYDVKM. CDR3 size: 15 residues. The trim removed 4 bases at V and 1 base at J, leaving 6 bases unmatched. The CDR3 is CASSYSGTGSYEQYF. CDR3 bases: TGTGCCAGCAGTTATTCCGGGACAGGATCCTACGAGCAGTACTTC. Combining the CDR3 with reference TRBV28 and TRBJ2-7 gives the whole variable domain DVKVTQSSRYLVKRTGEKVFLECVQDMDHENMFWYRQDPGLGLRLIYFSYDVKMKEKGDIPEGYSVSREKKERFSLILESASTNQTSMYLCASSYSGTGSYEQYFGPGTRLTVT.